Listed here are 25 T cell receptor beta chains from one sample, sequenced in a study of T cell repertoires in cytomegalovirus infection. In TCRdb, the reads were re-called with MiXCR into one record per CDR3 protein. The sample holds approximately 120,000 distinct CDR3 sequences; approximately 30% are singletons and the top ten take roughly 50%. The antigens of these receptors remain unknown. The starting material was CD8+ T cells from cultured PBMCs, obtained from culture after CMV antigen stimulation. Receptors originate from a human donor in good health (CMV status not recorded). Some clones in this sample may be carry-over from other donors' samples.

This clonotype has more than one count but fewer than ten. The rearrangement links TRBV10-3 to TRBJ1-2; TRBD1 aligns across 7 bases. CDR1 ENHRY and CDR2 SYGVKD come from the germline V gene. V was pared by 5 bases and J by 6 bases, with 12 bases of the junction left unmatched. CDR3 length: 15 amino acids. CDR3: CAISPPGTEPNGYTF. The CDR3 DNA follows: TGTGCCATCAGTCCACCCGGGACAGAACCTAATGGCTACACCTTC.

With regard to this clonotype: A read error is possible here, since a much larger clone lies one base away. The CDR3 protein is CASNFLQETQYF. CDR3 coding DNA: TGTGCCAGCAACTTCCTCCAAGAGACCCAGTACTTC. This rearrangement joins TRBV7-6 to TRBJ2-5; no clear D. The V gene lost 7 bases and the J gene lost 1 base, with 7 bases spanning the gap. This CDR3 comprises 12 residues. Germline lookup yields CDR1 SGHVS and CDR2 FNYEAQ. The full variable domain, with the rest looked up from reference TRBV7-6 and TRBJ2-5, is GAGVSQSPRYKVTKRGQDVALRCDPISGHVSLYWYRQALGQGPEFLTYFNYEAQQDKSGLPNDRFSAERPEGSISTLTIQRTEQRDSAMYRCASNFLQETQYFGPGTRLLVL.

About this clonotype: Just one base apart from a much larger clone, this may be a read error. V gene TRBV7-2 combines with J gene TRBJ2-1, with 10 bases matching TRBD1. J lost 3 bases, V lost 1 base, and 3 bases had no gene match. This CDR3 has 16 residues. The V gene's germline CDR1 is SGHTA and CDR2 FQGNSA. CDR3 nucleotide sequence: TGTGCCAGCAGCTTAGTCGGGACAGGGGTCTACAATGAGCAGTTCTTC. Translating it yields CASSLVGTGVYNEQFF.

The chain joins TRBV5-1 to TRBJ2-7; D is undetermined. The CDR3 loop spans 12 amino acids. CDR1 and CDR2 from the germline V gene are SGHRS and YFSETQ. Trimming removed 0 bases at V and 4 bases at J, with 5 bases between. The DNA of the CDR3 is TGCGCCAGCAGCTTGGTGCCATACGAGCAGTACTTC. It encodes CASSLVPYEQYF.

In this sample, this clonotype turned up once. The rearrangement links TRBV27 to TRBJ1-5; D ambiguous. Germline V lookup: CDR1 MNHEY, CDR2 SMNVEV (reference sequence). This CDR3 has 13 amino acids. Trimming removed 9 bases from V and 3 bases from J, with 12 bases in between. The CDR3 loop is CARKWSHNQPQHF. The CDR3 bases are TGTGCCAGAAAGTGGTCCCACAATCAGCCCCAGCATTTT.

In this sample, this clonotype turned up many times. The chain carries TRBV19 and TRBJ2-7, with 8 positions matching TRBD1. This CDR3 has 14 amino acids. CDR1 and CDR2 from the germline V gene are LNHDA and SQIVND (reference sequence). The trim removed 4 bases at V and 2 bases at J, leaving 4 bases unmatched. DNA of the CDR3: TGTGCCAGTAGTAAAACAGGGGGGACCTACGAGCAGTACTTC. Its translation is CASSKTGGTYEQYF.

The J gene is TRBJ1-2, the V gene TRBV28; D unresolved. Trimming shortened V by 3 bases and J by 6 bases, and 14 bases separated the two germline ends. In germline, CDR1 is MDHEN, CDR2 SYDVKM. The CDR3 contains 14 residues. The DNA of the CDR3 is TGTGCCAGCAGTTTGTGGGGATTCAAGGATGGCTACACCTTC. Translated, it gives CASSLWGFKDGYTF.

This clonotype has a count of ten or more. As DNA, the CDR3 is TGCGCCAGCAGCGCGGCAGGGGGTTTCACTGAAGCTTTCTTT. Amino acid sequence: CASSAAGGFTEAFF. The genes are TRBV5-1 and TRBJ1-1; the match to TRBD1 covers 7 bases. V gave up 4 bases and J gave up 4 bases; unmatched junction bases: 7. The CDR3 length is 14 residues. Germline assignment: CDR1 SGHRS and CDR2 YFSETQ. Full variable domain (remainder filled in from reference TRBV5-1 and TRBJ1-1): KAGVTQTPRYLIKTRGQQVTLSCSPISGHRSVSWYQQTPGQGLQFLFEYFSETQRNKGNFPGRFSGRQFSNSRSEMNVSTLELGDSALYLCASSAAGGFTEAFFGQGTRLTVV.

This clonotype was recorded many times. This chain uses TRBV12-3 or TRBV12-4 with TRBJ1-2; D is uncertain. The V end was cut by 5 bases, the J end by 5 bases, with 12 bases between. The length of the CDR3 is 13 residues. The CDR3 coding sequence is TGTGCCAGCAGTCTAGACCGGACGTATGGCTACACCTTC. Translated: CASSLDRTYGYTF.

This chain joins TRBV7-8 and TRBJ2-1, with a weak D call TRBD1 (5 bases). The CDR3 is 11 residues long. Germline CDR1 and CDR2: SGHVS and FQNEAQ. Trimming left V 5 bases short and J 10 bases short, with 9 bases between. DNA of the CDR3: TGTGCCAGCAGCGAAAGGACAGAGCAGTTCTTC. Amino acid sequence: CASSERTEQFF.

The chain employs TRBV3-1 and TRBJ1-4; D is unresolved. Trimming removed 4 bases at V and 8 bases at J, with 11 bases between. CDR3 length: 13 amino acids. The V gene's germline CDR1 is LGHDT and CDR2 YNNKEL (reference sequence). CDR3 sequence: CASSPDGGEKLFF. CDR3 nucleotides: TGTGCCAGCAGCCCTGACGGAGGGGAAAAACTGTTTTTT.

The rearrangement uses TRBV27 and TRBJ1-1; TRBD1 matches at 9 bases. The CDR3 is 19 amino acids. The V gene's germline CDR1 is MNHEY and CDR2 SMNVEV (reference sequence). The trim removed 1 base at V and 3 bases at J, leaving 15 bases unmatched. For the CDR3, the DNA is TGTGCCAGCAGTTTATTAGGGGACAGGGATAGGTATCGAGACACTGAAGCTTTCTTT. Its translation: CASSLLGDRDRYRDTEAFF.

This clonotype occurred a few times. The chain uses TRBV7-9 and TRBJ2-5; no clear D gene. This CDR3 contains 13 residues. Trimming cost V 2 bases and J 2 bases, with 6 bases left between them. Germline lookup yields CDR1 SEHNR and CDR2 FQNEAQ (reference sequence). CDR3 sequence reads: CASSLMGQETQYF. CDR3 sequence (DNA): TGTGCCAGCAGCTTAATGGGTCAAGAGACCCAGTACTTC.

This clonotype appeared a few times. The chain recombines TRBV12-3 or TRBV12-4 with TRBJ2-1; TRBD2 agrees at 8 bases. Trimming at V came to 3 bases and at J to 2 bases, leaving 3 bases not matched to a gene. The CDR3 loop spans 15 amino acids. The CDR3, as DNA: TGTGCCAGCAGTTTCGGGGGGGCCCCCTACAATGAGCAGTTCTTC. It is translated as CASSFGGAPYNEQFF.

V and J are TRBV27 and TRBJ2-5, with D uncertain. This CDR3 has 14 residues. Trimming pared 7 bases from V and 2 bases from J, leaving 14 bases between. The germline V gene has CDR1 MNHEY and CDR2 SMNVEV (reference sequence). The CDR3 DNA reads as TGTGCCAGCATGCCCTCCTCTACTCAAGAGACCCAGTACTTC. Its translation is CASMPSSTQETQYF.

A few counts support this clonotype. This chain connects TRBV7-6 to TRBJ2-1; D remains unclear. V lost 1 base and J lost 5, with 9 bases in between. CDR3 length: 14 amino acids. Germline V gene data show CDR1 as SGHVS and CDR2 as FNYEAQ. The CDR3 bases are TGTGCCAGCAGCTTAGACCTCTTGAACAATGAGCAGTTCTTC. Protein: CASSLDLLNNEQFF.

This clonotype was counted at least ten times. The chain couples TRBV4-1 to TRBJ1-3; D possibly corresponds to TRBD1 (5 bases). The CDR3 consists of 17 residues. Germline values: CDR1 MGHRA, CDR2 YSYEKL. With 0 bases removed from V and 2 bases from J, the gap between germline ends came to 14 bases. CDR3 loop: CASSQDSPGTTGNTIYF. The CDR3 coding sequence is TGCGCCAGCAGCCAAGATAGTCCCGGGACTACTGGAAACACCATATATTTT.

V is TRBV27 and J is TRBJ2-7; D may be TRBD1 (5 bases). The V gene's germline CDR1 is MNHEY and CDR2 SMNVEV (reference sequence). V lost 6 bases, J lost 5 bases, and 17 bases lay in between. There are 14 residues in the CDR3. CDR3 sequence reads: CASSPDTFGDEQYF. As DNA, the CDR3 is TGTGCCAGCAGCCCGGACACCTTTGGGGACGAGCAGTACTTC.

V usage is TRBV6-2 or TRBV6-3 and J usage is TRBJ2-5; D uncertain. Between the trimmed V and J ends, which lost 5 bases and 3 bases, there was a span of 10 bases. The CDR3 is made up of 13 amino acids. CDR1 and CDR2 (germline): MNHEY, SVGEGT. CDR3 residues: CASSVYREETQYF. CDR3 in DNA: TGTGCCAGCAGTGTATACAGAGAAGAGACCCAGTACTTC.

This chain uses TRBV29-1 with TRBJ1-2; 7 bases map to TRBD1. Germline trimming cut 6 bases from V and 0 bases from J; bases unmatched to any gene: 4. CDR3 length: 13 residues. Per the germline V gene, CDR1 is SQVTM and CDR2 is ANQGSEA. DNA for the CDR3: TGCAGCGTCCGGACAGGAGCTAACTATGGCTACACCTTC. This encodes CSVRTGANYGYTF. The full variable domain, its missing parts supplied by reference TRBV29-1 and TRBJ1-2, is SAVISQKPSRDICQRGTSLTIQCQVDSQVTMMFWYRQQPGQSLTLIATANQGSEATYESGFVIDKFPISRPNLTFSTLTVSNMSPEDSSIYLCSVRTGANYGYTFGSGTRLTVV.

This CDR3 reads CASSASVPVEAFF. The CDR3 DNA sequence: TGTGCCAGCAGCGCGTCGGTTCCAGTTGAAGCTTTCTTT. This sequence joins TRBV7-6 and TRBJ1-1; unclear D gene. The CDR3 is made up of 13 amino acids. The V and J ends lost 5 bases and 7 bases respectively, with 14 bases between them. Germline V gene sequence: CDR1 SGHVS, CDR2 FNYEAQ.

This clonotype came up a few times. The gene calls are TRBV28 and TRBJ2-7; the D is unclear. Germline loops: CDR1 MDHEN, CDR2 SYDVKM. Trimming shortened V by 3 bases and J by 2 bases, and 8 bases separated the two germline ends. The CDR3 contains 13 residues. CDR3 bases: TGTGCCAGCAGTTTCAGCGTTACCTACGAGCAGTACTTC. Translation gives CASSFSVTYEQYF.

This clonotype has a handful of counts. V gene TRBV20-1 combines with J gene TRBJ1-5; possible D gene TRBD1, 5 bases. The length of the CDR3 is 14 residues. Germline lookup yields CDR1 DFQATT and CDR2 SNEGSKA (reference sequence). The germline V and J ends were trimmed by 3 bases and 2 bases, with 11 bases remaining between them. The CDR3 DNA reads TGCAGTGCTAGGGACATGGGGGGCAATCAGCCCCAGCATTTT. Its translation: CSARDMGGNQPQHF.

The V call is TRBV5-1, the J call TRBJ2-3, with unresolved D. The CDR3 runs to 14 residues. Trimming took off 1 base at V and 0 bases at J, with 6 bases between the two ends. Germline V gene data show CDR1 as SGHRS and CDR2 as YFSETQ. CDR3 sequence reads: CASSLKGSTDTQYF. In nucleotides, the CDR3 is TGCGCCAGCAGCTTGAAGGGAAGCACAGATACGCAGTATTTT.

The chain links TRBV27 to TRBJ1-5, with 7 bases that match TRBD1. V lost 10 bases to trimming and J lost 6 bases; unmatched junction nucleotides: 9. Germline CDR1 is MNHEY and CDR2 is SMNVEV (reference sequence). The CDR3 is 13 amino acids. CDR3 sequence reads: CATGDRVSQPQHF. The CDR3 coding sequence is TGTGCCACCGGTGACAGGGTGAGTCAGCCCCAGCATTTT.